This T cell receptor beta chain was captured in a study of PD-1 blockade in classical Hodgkin lymphoma. Only in-frame clones appear in the TCRdb table, and some are missing; sequencing was by immunoSEQ multiplex PCR. The sample holds roughly 30,000 clones, around 89% seen once. Study-wide results and limits: Newly diagnosed patients reportedly had lower baseline TCR diversity than healthy donors. Repertoires differed for reasons still undefined, possibly disease activity or prior therapy.

V lost 2 bases to trimming and J lost 1 base, with 7 bases between them. The germline V gene has CDR1 MNHEY and CDR2 SVGAGI. The CDR3 runs 14 residues. A word on this clone: The antigen remains undetermined.

As to time point: newly diagnosed, previously untreated cHL patient sample. Purification of CD4+ T cells from thawed PBMCs was achieved by magnetic negative selection. The study compared against PBMCs from newly diagnosed, untreated classical Hodgkin lymphoma. Material: CD4+ T cells from blood. The gene calls are TRBV6-5 and TRBJ2-3; the D is unclear. The TCR originated in a human donor with classical Hodgkin lymphoma. This chain's CDR3 is CASSYAWGTDTQYF. In DNA, the CDR3 is TGTGCCAGCAGTTACGCGTGGGGCACAGATACGCAGTATTTT.